This T cell receptor (beta chain) is from a study of blood T cells in healthy people across ages. Details on this clonotype: Its target is unknown.

The germline V gene encodes CDR1 DFQATT and CDR2 SNEGSKA (reference sequence). V lost 7 bases and J 2 bases, leaving 14 bases between the germline ends. The CDR3 contains 13 residues. The study drew donors from healthy Caucasian individuals in Russia aged roughly 6 to 90. A second PCR of about 6 to 12 cycles used a sample-barcoded 5' primer and a J-beta primer mix. One entry per CDR3 protein results from TCRdb running MiXCR on the 5' RACE reads. The sample carries 650,000 to 1,000,000 distinct CDR3 sequences, approximately 35% recorded once. Overall study findings and caveats: The diversity estimates, figures obtained from one million T cells, were considered underestimates. The CMV status of each donor remained undetermined, and this could have confounded shifts in expanded clonotypes. A strong correlation was seen between TCR beta diversity and naive T cell percentage.

The receptor was isolated from a man between 18 and 35 years old in good health. J is TRBJ1-2 and V is TRBV20-1, with D maybe TRBD1 (6 bases). Input material: blood. CDR3 sequence reads: CSGASDRNYGYTF. The DNA of the CDR3 is TGCAGTGGAGCTTCCGACAGGAACTATGGCTACACCTTC.